This TCR beta chain was found in a study of cytomegalovirus exposure and HLA in healthy donors. This clone was detected once. CDR1 LNHNV and CDR2 YYDKDF come from the germline V gene (reference sequence). V lost 0 bases to trimming and J lost 8 bases; unmatched junction nucleotides: 12. CDR3 length equals 19 residues. PCR amplification relied on 60 Vbeta primers (plus 13 Jbeta primers). Clones were sequenced by immunoSEQ multiplex PCR, and TCRdb holds only the in-frame ones, with some missing. This table holds approximately 170,000 clones, approximately 80% found once. The sample consisted of PBMCs. The chain recombines TRBV15 with TRBJ2-3; TRBD2 matches at 15 bases. The source of this sequence is a woman aged 18-29 years in good health and CMV-seronegative. The CDR3 coding sequence is TGTGCCACCAGCAGAGATGGGTTTGGACTAGCGGGAGGGACGGGTACGCAGTATTTT. This translates into CATSRDGFGLAGGTGTQYF.